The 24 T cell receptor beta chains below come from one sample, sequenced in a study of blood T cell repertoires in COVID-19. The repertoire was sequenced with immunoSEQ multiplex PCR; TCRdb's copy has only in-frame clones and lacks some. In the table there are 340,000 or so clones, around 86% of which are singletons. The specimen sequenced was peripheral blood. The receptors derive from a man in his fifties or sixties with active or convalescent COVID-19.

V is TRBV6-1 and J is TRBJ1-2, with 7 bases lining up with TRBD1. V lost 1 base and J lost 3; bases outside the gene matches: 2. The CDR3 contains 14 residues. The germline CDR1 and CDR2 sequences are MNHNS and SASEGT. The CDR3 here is CASSEEGAHYGYTF. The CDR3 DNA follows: TGTGCCAGCAGTGAAGAGGGGGCCCACTATGGCTACACCTTC.

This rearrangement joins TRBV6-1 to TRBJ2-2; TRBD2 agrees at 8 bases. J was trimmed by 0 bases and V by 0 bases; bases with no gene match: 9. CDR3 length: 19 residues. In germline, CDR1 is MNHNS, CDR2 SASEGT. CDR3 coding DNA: TGTGCCAGCAGTGAAGCGGTATTAGCGGGACCGTCGAACACCGGGGAGCTGTTTTTT. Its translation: CASSEAVLAGPSNTGELFF.

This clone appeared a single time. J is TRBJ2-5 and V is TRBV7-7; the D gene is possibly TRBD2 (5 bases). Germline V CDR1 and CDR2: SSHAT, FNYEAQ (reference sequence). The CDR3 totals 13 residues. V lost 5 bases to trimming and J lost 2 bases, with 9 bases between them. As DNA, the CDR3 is TGTGCCAGCAGCACGGGATCGCAAGAGACCCAGTACTTC. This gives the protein CASSTGSQETQYF.

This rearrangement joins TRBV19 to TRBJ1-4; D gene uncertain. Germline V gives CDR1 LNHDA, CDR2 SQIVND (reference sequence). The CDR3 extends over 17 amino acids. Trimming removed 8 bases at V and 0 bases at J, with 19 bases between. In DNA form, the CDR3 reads TGTGCCAGTTCAACCGACGGGAACACGGCAACTAATGAAAAACTGTTTTTT. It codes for CASSTDGNTATNEKLFF.

The CDR3 is CASSYSLALAKNIQYF. The CDR3, as DNA: TGTGCCAGCAGTTACTCGCTAGCCTTAGCCAAAAACATTCAGTACTTC. The genes are TRBV6-5 and TRBJ2-4; tentative D call: TRBD2 (5 bases). Trimming cost V 0 bases and J 0 bases, with 9 bases left between them. Per germline, CDR1 MNHEY and CDR2 SVGAGI. The CDR3 has 16 residues.

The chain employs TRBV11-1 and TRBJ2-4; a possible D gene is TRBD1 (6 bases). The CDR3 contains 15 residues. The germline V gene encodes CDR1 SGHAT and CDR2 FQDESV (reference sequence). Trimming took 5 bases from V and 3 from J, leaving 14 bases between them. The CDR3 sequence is CASSATRGNKNIQYF. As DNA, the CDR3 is TGTGCCAGCAGCGCCACCAGGGGCAACAAAAACATTCAGTACTTC.

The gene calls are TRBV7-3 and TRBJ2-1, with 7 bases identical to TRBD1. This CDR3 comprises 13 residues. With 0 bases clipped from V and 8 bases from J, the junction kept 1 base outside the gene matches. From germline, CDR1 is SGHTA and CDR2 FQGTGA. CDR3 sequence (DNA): TGTGCCAGCAGCTTAACGCAGGGGGATGAGCAGTTCTTC. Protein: CASSLTQGDEQFF.

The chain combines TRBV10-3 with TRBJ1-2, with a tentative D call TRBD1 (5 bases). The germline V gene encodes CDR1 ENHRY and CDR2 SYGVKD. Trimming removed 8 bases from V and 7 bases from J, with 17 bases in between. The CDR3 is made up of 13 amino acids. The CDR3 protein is CAIAPATTGGYTF. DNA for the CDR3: TGTGCCATCGCCCCGGCGACCACAGGTGGCTACACCTTC.

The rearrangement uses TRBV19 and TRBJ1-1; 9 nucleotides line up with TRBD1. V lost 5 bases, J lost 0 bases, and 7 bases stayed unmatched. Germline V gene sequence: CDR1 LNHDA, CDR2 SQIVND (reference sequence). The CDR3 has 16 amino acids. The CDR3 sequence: CASSPQGADLNTEAFF. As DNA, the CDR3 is TGTGCCAGTAGTCCACAGGGGGCAGATTTGAACACTGAAGCTTTCTTT.

The CDR3 DNA is TGTGCCACTTACTCAACTAGCGGGAGCGGCAATGAGCAGTTCTTC. As protein: CATYSTSGSGNEQFF. The genes are TRBV10-3 and TRBJ2-1; 11 bases fit TRBD2. CDR3 length: 15 amino acids. J was trimmed by 6 bases and V by 10 bases; bases with no gene match: 11. Germline V gene data show CDR1 as ENHRY and CDR2 as SYGVKD.

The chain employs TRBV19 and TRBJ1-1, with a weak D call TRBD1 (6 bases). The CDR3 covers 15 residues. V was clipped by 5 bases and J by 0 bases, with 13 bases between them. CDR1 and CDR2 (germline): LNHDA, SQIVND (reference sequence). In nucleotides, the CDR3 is TGTGCCAGTAGTCACCGGGGACACATGAACACTGAAGCTTTCTTT. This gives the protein CASSHRGHMNTEAFF.

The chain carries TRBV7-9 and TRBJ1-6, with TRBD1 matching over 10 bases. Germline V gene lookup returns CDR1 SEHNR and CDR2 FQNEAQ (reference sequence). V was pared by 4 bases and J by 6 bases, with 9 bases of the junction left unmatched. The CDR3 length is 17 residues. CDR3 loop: CASSSTGGGLSNSPLHF. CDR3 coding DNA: TGTGCCAGCAGCTCGACAGGGGGCGGTTTGAGTAATTCACCCCTCCACTTT.

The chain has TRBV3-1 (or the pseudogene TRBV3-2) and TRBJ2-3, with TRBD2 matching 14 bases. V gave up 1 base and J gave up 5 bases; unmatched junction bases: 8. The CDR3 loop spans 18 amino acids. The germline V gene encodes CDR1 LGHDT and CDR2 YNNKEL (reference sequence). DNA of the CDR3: TGTGCCAGCAGCCAAGGATACCCGACTAGCGGGGGGGGAGATACGCAGTATTTT. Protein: CASSQGYPTSGGGDTQYF.

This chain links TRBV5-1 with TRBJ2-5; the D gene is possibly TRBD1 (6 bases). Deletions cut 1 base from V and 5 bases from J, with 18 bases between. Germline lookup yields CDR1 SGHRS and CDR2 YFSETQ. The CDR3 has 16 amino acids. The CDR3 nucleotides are TGCGCCAGCAGCTTGAGAGGCGACAGTAGGGGGGAGACCCAGTACTTC. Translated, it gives CASSLRGDSRGETQYF. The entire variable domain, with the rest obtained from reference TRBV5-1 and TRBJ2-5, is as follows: KAGVTQTPRYLIKTRGQQVTLSCSPISGHRSVSWYQQTPGQGLQFLFEYFSETQRNKGNFPGRFSGRQFSNSRSEMNVSTLELGDSALYLCASSLRGDSRGETQYFGPGTRLLVL.

The CDR3 region is CASSLLTPQDRGIEAFF. The CDR3 DNA sequence: TGTGCCAGCAGTTTATTAACTCCTCAAGACAGGGGGATTGAAGCTTTCTTT. The chain is built from TRBV28 and TRBJ1-1; 9 nucleotides agree with TRBD1. V shed 1 base and J 7 bases; nucleotides not matched to a gene: 13. CDR3 length: 17 residues. CDR1 is MDHEN and CDR2 is SYDVKM in the germline V gene.

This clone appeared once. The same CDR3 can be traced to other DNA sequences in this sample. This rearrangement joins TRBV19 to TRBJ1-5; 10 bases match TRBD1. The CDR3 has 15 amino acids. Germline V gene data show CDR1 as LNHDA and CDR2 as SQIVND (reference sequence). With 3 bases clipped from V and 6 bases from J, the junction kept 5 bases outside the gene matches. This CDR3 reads CASSILGTGVQPQHF. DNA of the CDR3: TGTGCCAGTAGTATCCTAGGGACAGGGGTTCAGCCCCAGCATTTT.

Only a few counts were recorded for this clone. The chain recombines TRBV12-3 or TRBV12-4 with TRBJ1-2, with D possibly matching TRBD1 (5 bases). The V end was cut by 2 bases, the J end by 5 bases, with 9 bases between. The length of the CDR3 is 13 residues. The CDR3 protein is CASSLMGPYGYTF. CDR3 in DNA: TGTGCCAGCAGTTTAATGGGGCCTTATGGCTACACCTTC.

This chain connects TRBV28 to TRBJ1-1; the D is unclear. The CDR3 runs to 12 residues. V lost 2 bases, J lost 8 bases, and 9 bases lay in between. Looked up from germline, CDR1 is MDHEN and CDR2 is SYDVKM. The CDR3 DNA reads TGTGCCAGCAGTTTAGTGGGCCGCGAAGCTTTCTTT. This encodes CASSLVGREAFF.

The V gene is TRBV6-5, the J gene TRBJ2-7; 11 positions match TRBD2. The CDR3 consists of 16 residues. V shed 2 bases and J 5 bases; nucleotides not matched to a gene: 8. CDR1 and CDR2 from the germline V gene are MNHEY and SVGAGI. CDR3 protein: CASSYGIAGGLNEQYF. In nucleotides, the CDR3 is TGTGCCAGCAGTTACGGGATAGCGGGGGGGCTCAACGAGCAGTACTTC.

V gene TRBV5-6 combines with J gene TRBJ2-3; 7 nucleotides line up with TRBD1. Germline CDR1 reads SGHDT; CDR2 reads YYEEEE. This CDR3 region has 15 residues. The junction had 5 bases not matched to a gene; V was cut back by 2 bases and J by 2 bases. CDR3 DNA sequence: TGTGCCAGCAGCTTCTTCCAGGGGGACACAGATACGCAGTATTTT. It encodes CASSFFQGDTDTQYF. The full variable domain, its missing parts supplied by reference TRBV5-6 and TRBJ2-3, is DAGVTQSPTHLIKTRGQQVTLRCSPKSGHDTVSWYQQALGQGPQFIFQYYEEEERQRGNFPDRFSGHQFPNYSSELNVNALLLGDSALYLCASSFFQGDTDTQYFGPGTRLTVL.

The CDR3 loop is CASSQRGASGSSYNEQFF. The DNA of the CDR3 is TGTGCCAGCAGCCAAAGGGGGGCTAGCGGGAGCTCCTACAATGAGCAGTTCTTC. The rearrangement links TRBV14 to TRBJ2-1, with 10 positions matching TRBD2. Germline V CDR1 and CDR2: SGHDN, FVKESK. CDR3 length equals 18 residues. The V and J ends lost 2 bases and 0 bases, in that order; junction bases with no gene match: 7.

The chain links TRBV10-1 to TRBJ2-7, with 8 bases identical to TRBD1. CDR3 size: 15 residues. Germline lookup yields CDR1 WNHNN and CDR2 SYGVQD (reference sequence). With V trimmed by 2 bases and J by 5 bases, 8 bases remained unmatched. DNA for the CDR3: TGCGCCAGCAGTGAGGGCAGGGGGCTGTGGAACGAGCAGTACTTC. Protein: CASSEGRGLWNEQYF.

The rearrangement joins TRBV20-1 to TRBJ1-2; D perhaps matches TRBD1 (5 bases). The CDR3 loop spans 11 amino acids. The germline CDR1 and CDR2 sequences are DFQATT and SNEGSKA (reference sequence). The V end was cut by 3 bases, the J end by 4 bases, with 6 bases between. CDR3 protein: CSASRGYGYTF. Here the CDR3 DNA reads TGCAGTGCTAGTAGGGGCTATGGCTACACCTTC.

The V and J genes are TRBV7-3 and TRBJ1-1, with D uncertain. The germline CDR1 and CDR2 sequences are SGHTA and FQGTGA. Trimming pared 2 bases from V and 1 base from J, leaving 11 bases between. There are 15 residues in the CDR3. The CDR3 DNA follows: TGTGCCAGCAGCTTATGGGGAGGTGGGAACACTGAAGCTTTCTTT. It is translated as CASSLWGGGNTEAFF.